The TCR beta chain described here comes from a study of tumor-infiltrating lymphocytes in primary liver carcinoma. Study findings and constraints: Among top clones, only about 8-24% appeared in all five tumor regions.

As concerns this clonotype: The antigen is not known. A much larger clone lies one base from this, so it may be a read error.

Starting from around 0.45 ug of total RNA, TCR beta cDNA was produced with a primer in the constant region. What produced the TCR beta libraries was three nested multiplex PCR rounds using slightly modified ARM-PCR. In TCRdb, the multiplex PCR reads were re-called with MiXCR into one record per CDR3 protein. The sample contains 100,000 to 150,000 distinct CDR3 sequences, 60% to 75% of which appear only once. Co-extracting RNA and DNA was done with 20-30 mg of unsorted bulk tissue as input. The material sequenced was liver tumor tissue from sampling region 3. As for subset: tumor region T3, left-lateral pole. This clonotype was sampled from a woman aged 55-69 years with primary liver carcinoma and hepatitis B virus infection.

The CDR3 nucleotides are TGCGCCAGCGAATTAGACACTGAAGCTTTCTTT. Its protein product is CASELDTEAFF. V and J are TRBV5-1 and TRBJ1-1, with no clear D. V lost 7 bases to trimming and J lost 3 bases, with 7 bases between them. The CDR3 runs to 11 residues. In germline, CDR1 is SGHRS, CDR2 YFSETQ. Filled out from reference TRBV5-1 and TRBJ1-1, the complete variable domain reads KAGVTQTPRYLIKTRGQQVTLSCSPISGHRSVSWYQQTPGQGLQFLFEYFSETQRNKGNFPGRFSGRQFSNSRSEMNVSTLELGDSALYLCASELDTEAFFGQGTRLTVV.